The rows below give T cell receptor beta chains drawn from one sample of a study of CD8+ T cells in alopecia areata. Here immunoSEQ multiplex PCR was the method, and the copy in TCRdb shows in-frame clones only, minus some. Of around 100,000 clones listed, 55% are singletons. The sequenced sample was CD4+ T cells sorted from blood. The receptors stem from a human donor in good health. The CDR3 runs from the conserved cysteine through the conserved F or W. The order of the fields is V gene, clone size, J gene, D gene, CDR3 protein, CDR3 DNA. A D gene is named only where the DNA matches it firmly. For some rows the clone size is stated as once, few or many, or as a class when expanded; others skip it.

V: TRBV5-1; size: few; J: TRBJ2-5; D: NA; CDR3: CASTPSETQYF; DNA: TGCGCCAGCACCCCGTCGGAGACCCAGTACTTC
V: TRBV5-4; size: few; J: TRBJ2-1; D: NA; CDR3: CASSLVDSEQFF; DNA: TGTGCCAGCAGCTTGGTGGACAGTGAGCAGTTCTTC
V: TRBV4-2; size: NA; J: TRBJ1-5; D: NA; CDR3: CASGAGNQPQHF; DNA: TGTGCCAGCGGCGCAGGAAATCAGCCCCAGCATTTT
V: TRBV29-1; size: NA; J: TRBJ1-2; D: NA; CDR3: CSAARFSNYGYTF; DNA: TGCAGCGCCGCAAGATTTTCCAACTATGGCTACACCTTC
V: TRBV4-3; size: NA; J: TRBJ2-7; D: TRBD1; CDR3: CASSPSTGQGNYEQYF; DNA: TGCGCCAGCAGCCCATCTACGGGACAGGGGAATTACGAGCAGTACTTC
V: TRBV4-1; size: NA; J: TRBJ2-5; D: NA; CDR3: CASSQDPGRPETQYF; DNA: TGCGCCAGCAGCCAAGATCCAGGACGGCCAGAGACCCAGTACTTC
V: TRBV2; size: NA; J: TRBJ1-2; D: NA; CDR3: CASSEQGRSGYTF; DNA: TGTGCCAGCAGTGAACAGGGACGCAGTGGCTACACCTTC
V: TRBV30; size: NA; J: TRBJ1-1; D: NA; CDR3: CAWRYRNTEAFF; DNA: TGTGCCTGGAGATACCGGAACACTGAAGCTTTCTTT
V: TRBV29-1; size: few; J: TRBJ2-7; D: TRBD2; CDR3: CSAGGLAGGIPYEQYF; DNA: TGCAGCGCTGGAGGACTAGCGGGGGGGATCCCCTACGAGCAGTACTTC
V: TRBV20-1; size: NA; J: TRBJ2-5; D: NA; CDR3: CSPILGETQYF; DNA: TGCAGTCCGATACTCGGGGAGACCCAGTACTTC
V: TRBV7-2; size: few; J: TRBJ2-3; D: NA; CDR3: CASSLGLSGTDTQYF; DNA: TGTGCCAGCAGCCTAGGACTATCTGGCACAGATACGCAGTATTTT
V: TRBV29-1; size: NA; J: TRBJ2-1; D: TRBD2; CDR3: CSVELAGVSYNEQFF; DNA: TGCAGCGTTGAACTAGCGGGGGTCTCCTACAATGAGCAGTTCTTC
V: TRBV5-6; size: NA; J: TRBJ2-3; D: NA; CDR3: CASGTSPGDTQYF; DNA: TGTGCCAGCGGCACTAGTCCCGGAGATACGCAGTATTTT
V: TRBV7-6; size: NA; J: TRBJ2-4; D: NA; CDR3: CASSKAGSQNIQYF; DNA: TGTGCCAGCAGCAAGGCCGGGTCGCAAAACATTCAGTACTTC
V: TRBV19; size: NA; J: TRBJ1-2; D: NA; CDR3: CASSAQVNYGYTF; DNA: TGTGCCAGTAGTGCCCAGGTTAACTATGGCTACACCTTC
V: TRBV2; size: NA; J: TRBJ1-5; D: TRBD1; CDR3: CASSAGQGHQPQHF; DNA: TGTGCCAGCAGTGCGGGACAGGGTCATCAGCCCCAGCATTTT
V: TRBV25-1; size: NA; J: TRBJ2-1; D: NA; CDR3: CASRGVTEQFF; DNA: TGTGCCAGCAGGGGGGTCACTGAGCAGTTCTTC
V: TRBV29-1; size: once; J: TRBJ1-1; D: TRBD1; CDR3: CSVAGQAVEAFF; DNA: TGCAGCGTCGCGGGACAGGCGGTAGAAGCTTTCTTT
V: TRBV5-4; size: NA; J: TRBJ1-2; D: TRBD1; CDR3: CASSSGQTYGYTF; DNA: TGTGCCAGCAGCTCGGGACAGACCTATGGCTACACCTTC
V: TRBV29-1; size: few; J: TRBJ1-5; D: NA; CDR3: CSVVSDGYSNQPQHF; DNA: TGCAGCGTTGTCAGCGACGGATATAGCAATCAGCCCCAGCATTTT
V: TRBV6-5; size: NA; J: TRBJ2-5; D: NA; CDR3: CASSDPGETQYF; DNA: TGTGCCAGCAGTGACCCTGGGGAGACCCAGTACTTC
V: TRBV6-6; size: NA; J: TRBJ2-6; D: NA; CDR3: CASSPRTAGANVLTF; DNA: TGTGCCAGCAGTCCACGGACAGCTGGGGCCAACGTCCTGACTTTC
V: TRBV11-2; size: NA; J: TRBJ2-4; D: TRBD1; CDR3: CASSLDTGTGGSLAKNIQYF; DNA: TGTGCCAGCAGCTTAGATACCGGGACAGGGGGTTCTCTAGCCAAAAACATTCAGTACTTC
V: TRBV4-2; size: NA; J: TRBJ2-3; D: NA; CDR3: CASSQVGTSTDTQYF; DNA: TGTGCCAGCAGCCAAGTGGGTACTAGCACAGATACGCAGTATTTT
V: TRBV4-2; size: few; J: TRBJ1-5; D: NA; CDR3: CASGKHTGTNQPQHF; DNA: TGTGCCAGCGGTAAACATACAGGGACCAATCAGCCCCAGCATTTT
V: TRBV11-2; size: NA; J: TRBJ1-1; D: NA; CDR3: CASSSSGYTEAFF; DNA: TGTGCCAGCAGCTCGTCAGGGTACACTGAAGCTTTCTTT
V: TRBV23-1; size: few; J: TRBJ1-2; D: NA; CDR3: CASSQYRVWDGYTF; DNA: TGCGCCAGCAGTCAATACAGGGTCTGGGATGGCTACACCTTC
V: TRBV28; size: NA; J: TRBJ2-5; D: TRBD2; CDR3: CASRSTSLVAQYF; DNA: TGTGCCAGCAGGTCGACTAGCCTAGTGGCCCAGTACTTC
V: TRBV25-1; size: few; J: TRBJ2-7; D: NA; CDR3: CASSDTGTRSSYEQYF; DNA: TGTGCCAGCAGTGACACCGGGACAAGGAGCTCCTACGAGCAGTACTTC
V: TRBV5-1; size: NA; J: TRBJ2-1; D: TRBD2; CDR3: CASSLAPGGEYNEQFF; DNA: TGCGCCAGCAGCTTGGCCCCCGGGGGGGAATACAATGAGCAGTTCTTC
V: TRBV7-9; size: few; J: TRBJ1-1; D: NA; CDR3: CASSANQNTEAFF; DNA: TGTGCCAGCAGCGCAAACCAGAACACTGAAGCTTTCTTT
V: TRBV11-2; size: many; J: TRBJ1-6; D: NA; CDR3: CASSLGGRNNSPLHF; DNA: TGTGCCAGCAGCTTAGGAGGGAGGAATAATTCACCCCTCCACTTT
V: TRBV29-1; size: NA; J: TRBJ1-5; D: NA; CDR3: CSVAETGGPQHF; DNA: TGCAGCGTCGCCGAAACGGGGGGGCCCCAGCATTTT
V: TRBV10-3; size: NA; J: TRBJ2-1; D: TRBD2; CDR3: CAISDASGGPNEQFF; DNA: TGTGCCATCAGTGATGCGTCGGGGGGGCCCAATGAGCAGTTCTTC
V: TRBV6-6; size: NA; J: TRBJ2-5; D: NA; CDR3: CASSPRGGETQYF; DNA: TGTGCCAGCAGTCCCAGGGGAGGAGAGACCCAGTACTTC
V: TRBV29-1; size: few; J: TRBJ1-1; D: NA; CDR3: CSGGRMNTEAFF; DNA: TGCAGCGGTGGACGCATGAACACTGAAGCTTTCTTT
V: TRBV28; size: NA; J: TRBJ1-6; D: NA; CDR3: CASSSAGRVSPLHF; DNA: TGTGCCAGCAGTTCTGCCGGTAGGGTTTCACCCCTCCACTTT
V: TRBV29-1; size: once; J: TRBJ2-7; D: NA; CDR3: CSAGEGGEQYF; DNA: TGCAGCGCTGGTGAAGGAGGCGAGCAGTACTTC
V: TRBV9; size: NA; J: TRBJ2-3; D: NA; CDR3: CASSVGDTQYF; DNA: TGTGCCAGCAGCGTCGGAGATACGCAGTATTTT
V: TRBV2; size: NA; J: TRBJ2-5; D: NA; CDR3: CATRQNQETQYF; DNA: TGTGCCACACGACAGAACCAAGAGACCCAGTACTTC
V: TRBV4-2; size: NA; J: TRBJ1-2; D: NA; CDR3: CASSQDQERWEGYTF; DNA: TGTGCCAGCAGCCAAGATCAGGAGAGGTGGGAAGGCTACACCTTC
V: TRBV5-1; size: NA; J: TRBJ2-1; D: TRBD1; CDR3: CASSAGQGAFSEQFF; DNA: TGCGCCAGCAGCGCGGGACAGGGGGCTTTTAGTGAGCAGTTCTTC
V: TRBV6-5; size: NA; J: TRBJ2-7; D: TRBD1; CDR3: CASRFGQGASYEQYF; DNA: TGTGCCAGCAGATTCGGACAGGGGGCCTCCTACGAGCAGTACTTC
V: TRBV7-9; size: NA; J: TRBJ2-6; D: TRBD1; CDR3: CASSLGGTGGAGANVLTF; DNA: TGTGCCAGCAGCTTAGGCGGGACAGGGGGCGCTGGGGCCAACGTCCTGACTTTC
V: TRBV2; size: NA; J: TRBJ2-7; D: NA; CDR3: CASTQGATQYF; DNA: TGTGCCAGCACCCAAGGGGCCACGCAGTACTTC
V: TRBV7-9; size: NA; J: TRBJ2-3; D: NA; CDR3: CASSIMSADTQYF; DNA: TGTGCCAGCAGCATCATGTCAGCTGATACGCAGTATTTT
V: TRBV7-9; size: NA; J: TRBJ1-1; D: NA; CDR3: CASSLSPGGMDTEAFF; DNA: TGTGCCAGCAGCTTAAGTCCCGGGGGGATGGACACTGAAGCTTTCTTT